A single sample gave rise to the 5 T cell receptor beta chains below, sequenced in a study of T cell clonality in common variable immunodeficiency. Study findings and constraints: Reportedly, TCR beta sequences from common variable immunodeficiency showed fewer deletions and N-nucleotide insertions.

Here immunoSEQ multiplex PCR was the method, and the copy in TCRdb shows in-frame clones only, minus some. Recorded here are tens of thousands of clones, none singletons. These receptors have no known antigen. The sample comprised peripheral blood mononuclear cells. Receptors were obtained from a human donor with common variable immunodeficiency.

This clone was recorded many times. Read coverage stops 3 residues before the CDR3 terminus; the germline J gene supplies the remainder. V and J are TRBV5-1 and TRBJ1-2; the D is unclear. Germline lookup yields CDR1 SGHRS and CDR2 YFSETQ. This CDR3 contains 13 residues. Trimming shortened V by 0 bases and J by 7 bases, and 10 bases separated the two germline ends. CDR3 DNA, as far as it was read: TGCGCCAGCAGCTTGGCTTCCTCGGGTGGC. Protein: CASSLASSGG. The whole CDR3 sequence reads CASSLASSGGYTF.

This clone came up a few times. The part of the CDR3 DNA that was read is TGTGCCAGCTCACAAACTGGACAGGGGGGAGAGACC. Amino acid sequence: CASSQTGQGGET. In full, the CDR3 is CASSQTGQGGETQYF. This rearrangement joins TRBV18 to TRBJ2-5, with 10 bases aligning to TRBD1. Read data end 3 residues before the CDR3 end; the end is taken from the germline J gene. Germline V CDR1 and CDR2: KGHSH, LQKENI. The CDR3 length is 15 residues. Germline trimming cut 4 bases from V and 4 bases from J; bases unmatched to any gene: 6.

The table lists this clone with a few counts. The read terminates 3 residues ahead of where the CDR3 ends, so the germline J gene completes it. This chain connects TRBV7-6 to TRBJ2-7; 9 nucleotides match TRBD2. J gave up 3 bases and V 1 base, and 7 bases lay outside the gene matches. The CDR3 has 16 amino acids. CDR1 is SGHVS, CDR2 FNYEAQ, per germline. CDR3 region: CASSLGGLASVYEQYF. Incomplete CDR3 DNA: TGTGCCAGCAGCTTAGGGGGACTAGCTTCCGTCTACGAG.

Ten or more counts support this clone. The read comes to an end 3 residues before the CDR3 does, leaving the germline J gene to fill in the end. The J gene is TRBJ2-2, the V gene TRBV20-1; TRBD1 aligns across 9 bases. V shed 3 bases and J 7 bases; nucleotides not matched to a gene: 6. Germline V gene sequence: CDR1 DFQATT, CDR2 SNEGSKA (reference sequence). The CDR3 sequence is 14 residues long. This chain's CDR3 is CSASRDRAVGELFF. CDR3 bases read: TGCAGTGCTAGCCGGGACAGGGCCGTCGGGGAG.

This clone was seen ten or more times. The missing CDR3 end, 3 residues past where the read stops, is filled in from the germline J gene. This chain uses TRBV29-1 with TRBJ2-5; D might be TRBD1 (8 bases). Deletions cut 2 bases from V and 3 bases from J, with 13 bases between. CDR1 is SQVTM, CDR2 ANQGSEA, per germline. CDR3 length: 14 residues. The CDR3 sequence is CSVENTGGEETQYF. Partial CDR3 DNA: TGCAGCGTTGAAAATACAGGGGGGGAAGAGACC.